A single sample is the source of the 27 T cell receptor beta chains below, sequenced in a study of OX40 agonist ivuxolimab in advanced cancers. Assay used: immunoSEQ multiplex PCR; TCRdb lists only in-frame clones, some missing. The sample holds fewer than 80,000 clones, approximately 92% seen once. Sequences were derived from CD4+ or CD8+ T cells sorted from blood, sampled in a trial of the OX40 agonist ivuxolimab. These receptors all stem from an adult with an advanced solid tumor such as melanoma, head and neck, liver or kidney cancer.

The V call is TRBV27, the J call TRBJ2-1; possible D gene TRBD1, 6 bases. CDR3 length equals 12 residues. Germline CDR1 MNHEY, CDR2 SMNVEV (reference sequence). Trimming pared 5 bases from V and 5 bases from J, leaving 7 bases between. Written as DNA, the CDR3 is TGTGCCAGCAGTGGGGGCGACAATGAGCAGTTCTTC. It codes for CASSGGDNEQFF.

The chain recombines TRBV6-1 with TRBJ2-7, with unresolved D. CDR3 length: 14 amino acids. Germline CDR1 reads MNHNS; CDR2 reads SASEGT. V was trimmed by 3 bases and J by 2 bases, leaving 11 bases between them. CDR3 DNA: TGTGCCAGCAGTGATCCCGACGGAGCCTACGAGCAGTACTTC. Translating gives CASSDPDGAYEQYF.

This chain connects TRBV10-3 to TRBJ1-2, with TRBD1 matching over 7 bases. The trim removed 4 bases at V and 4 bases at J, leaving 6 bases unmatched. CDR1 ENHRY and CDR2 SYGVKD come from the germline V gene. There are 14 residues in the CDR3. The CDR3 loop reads CAISVGQTAYGYTF. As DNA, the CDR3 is TGTGCCATCAGTGTGGGACAGACTGCCTATGGCTACACCTTC.

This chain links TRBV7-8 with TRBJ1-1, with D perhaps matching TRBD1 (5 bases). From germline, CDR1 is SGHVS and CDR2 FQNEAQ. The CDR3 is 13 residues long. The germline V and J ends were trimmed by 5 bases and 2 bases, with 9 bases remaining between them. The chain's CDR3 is CASSTGTNTEAFF. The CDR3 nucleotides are TGTGCCAGCAGCACTGGGACCAACACTGAAGCTTTCTTT. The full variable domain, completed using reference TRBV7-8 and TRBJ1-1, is GAGVSQSPRYKVAKRGQDVALRCDPISGHVSLFWYQQALGQGPEFLTYFQNEAQLDKSGLPSDRFFAERPEGSVSTLKIQRTQQEDSAVYLCASSTGTNTEAFFGQGTRLTVV.

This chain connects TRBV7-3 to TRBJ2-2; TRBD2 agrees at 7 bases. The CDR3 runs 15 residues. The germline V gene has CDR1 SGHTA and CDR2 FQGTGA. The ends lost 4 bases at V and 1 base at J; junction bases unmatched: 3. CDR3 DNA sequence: TGTGCCAGCAGCTGGGGACTAATGAACACCGGGGAGCTGTTTTTT. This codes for CASSWGLMNTGELFF.

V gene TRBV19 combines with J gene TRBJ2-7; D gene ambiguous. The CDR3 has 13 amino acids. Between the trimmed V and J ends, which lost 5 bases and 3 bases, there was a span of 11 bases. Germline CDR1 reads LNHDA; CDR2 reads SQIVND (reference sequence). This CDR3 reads CASSSAAHYEQYF. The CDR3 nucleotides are TGTGCCAGTAGTTCGGCAGCCCACTACGAGCAGTACTTC.

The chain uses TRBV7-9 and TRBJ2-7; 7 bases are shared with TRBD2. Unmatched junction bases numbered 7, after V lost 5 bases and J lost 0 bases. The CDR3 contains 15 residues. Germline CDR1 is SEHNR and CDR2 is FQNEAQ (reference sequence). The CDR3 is CASSPVRDYSYEQYF. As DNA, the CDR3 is TGTGCCAGCAGCCCTGTCCGGGACTACTCCTACGAGCAGTACTTC.

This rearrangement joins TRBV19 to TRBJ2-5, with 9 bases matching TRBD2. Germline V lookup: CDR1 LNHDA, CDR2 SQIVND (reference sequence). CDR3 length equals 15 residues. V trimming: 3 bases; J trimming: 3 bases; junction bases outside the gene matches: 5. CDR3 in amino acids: CASSMWLAGEETQYF. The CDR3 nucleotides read TGTGCCAGTAGTATGTGGTTAGCGGGGGAAGAGACCCAGTACTTC. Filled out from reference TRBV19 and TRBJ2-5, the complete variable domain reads DGGITQSPKYLFRKEGQNVTLSCEQNLNHDAMYWYRQDPGQGLRLIYYSQIVNDFQKGDIAEGYSVSREKKESFPLTVTSAQKNPTAFYLCASSMWLAGEETQYFGPGTRLLVL.

The CDR3 is CASSLGYDREKQYF. DNA for the CDR3: TGTGCCAGCAGCCTAGGGTACGACAGGGAAAAGCAGTACTTC. V and J are TRBV27 and TRBJ2-7; the match to TRBD1 covers 7 bases. The junction had 13 bases not matched to a gene; V was cut back by 6 bases and J by 8 bases. The CDR3 extends over 14 amino acids. Germline V gives CDR1 MNHEY, CDR2 SMNVEV (reference sequence).

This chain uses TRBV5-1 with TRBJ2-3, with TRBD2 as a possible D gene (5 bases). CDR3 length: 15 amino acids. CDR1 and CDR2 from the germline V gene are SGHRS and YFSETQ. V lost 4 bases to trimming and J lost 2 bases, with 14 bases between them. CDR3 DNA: TGCGCCAGCAGCATAACGGACTCTGACACAGATACGCAGTATTTT. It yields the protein CASSITDSDTDTQYF. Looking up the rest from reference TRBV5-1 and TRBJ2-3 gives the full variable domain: KAGVTQTPRYLIKTRGQQVTLSCSPISGHRSVSWYQQTPGQGLQFLFEYFSETQRNKGNFPGRFSGRQFSNSRSEMNVSTLELGDSALYLCASSITDSDTDTQYFGPGTRLTVL.

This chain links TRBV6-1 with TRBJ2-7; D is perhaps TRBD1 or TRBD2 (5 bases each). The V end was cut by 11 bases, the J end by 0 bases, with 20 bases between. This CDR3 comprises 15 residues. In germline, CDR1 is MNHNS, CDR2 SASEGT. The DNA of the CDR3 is TGTGCCGGGGGTGAGGGATATGGGTCCTCCTACGAGCAGTACTTC. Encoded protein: CAGGEGYGSSYEQYF.

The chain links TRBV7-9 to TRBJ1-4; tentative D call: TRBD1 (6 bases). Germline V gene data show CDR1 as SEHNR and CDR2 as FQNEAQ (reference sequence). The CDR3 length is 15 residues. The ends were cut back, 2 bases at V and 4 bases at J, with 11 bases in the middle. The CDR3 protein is CASSLKQGFNEKLFF. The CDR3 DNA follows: TGTGCCAGCAGCTTAAAACAGGGATTTAATGAAAAACTGTTTTTT.

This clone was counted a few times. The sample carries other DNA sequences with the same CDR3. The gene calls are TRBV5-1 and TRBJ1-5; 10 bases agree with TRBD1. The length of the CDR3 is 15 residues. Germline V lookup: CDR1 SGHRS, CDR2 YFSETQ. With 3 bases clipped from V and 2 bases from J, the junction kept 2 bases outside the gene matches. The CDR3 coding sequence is TGCGCCAGCAGCTATGGACAGGGGGGCAATCAGCCCCAGCATTTT. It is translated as CASSYGQGGNQPQHF.

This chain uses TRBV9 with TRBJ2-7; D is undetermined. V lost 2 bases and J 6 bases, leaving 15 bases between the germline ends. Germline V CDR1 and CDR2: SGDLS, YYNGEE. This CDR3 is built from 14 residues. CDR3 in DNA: TGTGCCAGCAGCGTCGGGCCAGACCACCGCGAGCAGTACTTC. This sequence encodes CASSVGPDHREQYF.

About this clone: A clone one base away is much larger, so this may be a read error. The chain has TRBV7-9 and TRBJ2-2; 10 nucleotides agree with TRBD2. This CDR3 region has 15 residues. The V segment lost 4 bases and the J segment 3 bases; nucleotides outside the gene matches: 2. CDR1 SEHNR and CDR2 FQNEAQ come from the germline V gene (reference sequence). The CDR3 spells CASSSGTSDTGELFF. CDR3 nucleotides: TGTGCCAGCAGCTCCGGGACTAGCGACACCGGGGAGCTGTTTTTT.

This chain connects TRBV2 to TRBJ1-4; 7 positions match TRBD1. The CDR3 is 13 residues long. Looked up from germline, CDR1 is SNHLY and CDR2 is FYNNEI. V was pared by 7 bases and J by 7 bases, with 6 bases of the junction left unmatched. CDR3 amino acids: CASKRQGGEKLFF. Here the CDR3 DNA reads TGTGCCAGCAAAAGACAGGGAGGTGAAAAACTGTTTTTT.

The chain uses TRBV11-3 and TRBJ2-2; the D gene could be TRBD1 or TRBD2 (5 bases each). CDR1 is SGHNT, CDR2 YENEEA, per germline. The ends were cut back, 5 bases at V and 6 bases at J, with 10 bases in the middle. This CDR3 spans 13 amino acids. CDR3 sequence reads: CASSLWGSGELFF. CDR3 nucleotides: TGTGCCAGCAGCCTATGGGGGTCCGGGGAGCTGTTTTTT.

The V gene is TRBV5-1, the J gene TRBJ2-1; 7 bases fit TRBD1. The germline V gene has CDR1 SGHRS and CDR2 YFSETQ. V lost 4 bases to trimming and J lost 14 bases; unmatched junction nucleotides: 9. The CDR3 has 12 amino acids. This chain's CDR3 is CASSHKTGSKFF. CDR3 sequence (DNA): TGCGCCAGCAGCCATAAGACAGGGTCGAAGTTCTTC.

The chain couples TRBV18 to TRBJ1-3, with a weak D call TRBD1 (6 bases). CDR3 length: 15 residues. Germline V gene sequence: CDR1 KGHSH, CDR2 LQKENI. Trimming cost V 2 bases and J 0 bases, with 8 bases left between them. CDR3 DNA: TGTGCCAGCTCACCAGGGGGCAGCTCTGGAAACACCATATATTTT. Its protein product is CASSPGGSSGNTIYF.

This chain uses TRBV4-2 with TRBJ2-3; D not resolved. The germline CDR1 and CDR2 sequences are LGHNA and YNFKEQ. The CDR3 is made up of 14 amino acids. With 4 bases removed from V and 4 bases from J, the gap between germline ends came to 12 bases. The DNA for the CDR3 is TGTGCCAGCAGCCGCCCATTATATTCAGATACGCAGTATTTT. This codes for CASSRPLYSDTQYF.

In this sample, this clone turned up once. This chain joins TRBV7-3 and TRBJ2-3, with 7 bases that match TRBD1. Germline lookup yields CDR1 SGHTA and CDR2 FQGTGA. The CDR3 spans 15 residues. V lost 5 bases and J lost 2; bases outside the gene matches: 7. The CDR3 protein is CASSLGTAITDTQYF. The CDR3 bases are TGTGCCAGCAGCCTCGGGACAGCGATCACAGATACGCAGTATTTT.

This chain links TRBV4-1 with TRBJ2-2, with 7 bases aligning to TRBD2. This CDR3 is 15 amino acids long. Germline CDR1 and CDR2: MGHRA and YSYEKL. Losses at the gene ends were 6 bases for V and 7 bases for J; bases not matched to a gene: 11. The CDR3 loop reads CASRRIAGESGELFF. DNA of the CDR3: TGCGCCAGCAGACGTATTGCGGGAGAAAGCGGGGAGCTGTTTTTT.

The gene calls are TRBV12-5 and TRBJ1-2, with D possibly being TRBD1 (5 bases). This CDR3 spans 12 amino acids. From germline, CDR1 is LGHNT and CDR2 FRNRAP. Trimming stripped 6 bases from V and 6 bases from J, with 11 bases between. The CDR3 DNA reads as TGTGCTAGTGGCAGCCCAGGGAATGGCTACACCTTC. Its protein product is CASGSPGNGYTF.

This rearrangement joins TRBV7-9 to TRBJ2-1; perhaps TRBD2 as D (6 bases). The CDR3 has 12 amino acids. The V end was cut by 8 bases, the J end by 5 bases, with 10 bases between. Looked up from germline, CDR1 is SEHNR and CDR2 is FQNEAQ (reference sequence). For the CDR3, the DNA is TGTGCCAGCGCGCTAGCGAACAATGAGCAGTTCTTC. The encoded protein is CASALANNEQFF.

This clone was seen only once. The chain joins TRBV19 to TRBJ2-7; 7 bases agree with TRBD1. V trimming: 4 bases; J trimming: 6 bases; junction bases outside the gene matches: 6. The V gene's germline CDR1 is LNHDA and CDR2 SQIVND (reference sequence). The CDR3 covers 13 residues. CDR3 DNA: TGTGCCAGTAGTAAAACAGGGGTAGTCGAGCAGTACTTC. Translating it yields CASSKTGVVEQYF.

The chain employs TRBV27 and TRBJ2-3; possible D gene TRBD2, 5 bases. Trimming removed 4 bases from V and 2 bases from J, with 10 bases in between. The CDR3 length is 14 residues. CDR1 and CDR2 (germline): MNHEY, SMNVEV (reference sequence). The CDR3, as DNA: TGTGCCAGCAGTTCCAGCGGCGTCACAGATACGCAGTATTTT. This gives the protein CASSSSGVTDTQYF.

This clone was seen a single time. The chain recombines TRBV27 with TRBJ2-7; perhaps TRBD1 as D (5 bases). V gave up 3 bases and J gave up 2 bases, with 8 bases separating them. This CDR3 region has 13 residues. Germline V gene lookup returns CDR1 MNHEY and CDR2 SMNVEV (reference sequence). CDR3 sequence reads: CASSLTDTYEQYF. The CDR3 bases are TGTGCCAGCAGTTTGACAGATACCTACGAGCAGTACTTC.